This T cell receptor (beta chain) was obtained from a study of post-analysis software for immune sequencing data. General observations from the study: Patients showed TRBV5-6, TRBV5-1 and TRBV20-1 among several TRBV segments more frequent than in controls. Compared with controls, patients showed significantly lower normalized Chao1 diversity.

Prepared libraries of TCR beta cDNA carried unique molecular identifiers. Input amounts of 1 to 10 million T cells were used. These gave around 500,000 cDNA molecules, so each molecule approximated one T cell. TCRdb processed the PCR reads anew with MiXCR; each CDR3 protein has one entry. The repertoire has hundreds of thousands of distinct CDR3 sequences, 25% to 30% of them found once; the top ten carry roughly 0.57%. This clonotype was counted a few times. Antigen unknown. The CDR3 extends over 13 amino acids. V dropped 7 bases and J dropped 5; count of bases not matched to a gene: 5. From germline, CDR1 is MDHEN and CDR2 SYDVKM.

The V and J genes are TRBV28 and TRBJ2-7, with 10 bases aligning to TRBD1. The sequence was collected from a girl under 18 with multiple sclerosis. Sequencing was carried out using blood. Here the CDR3 reads CASTVTGGDEQYF. The CDR3 DNA follows: TGTGCCAGCACCGTGACAGGGGGCGACGAGCAGTACTTC.